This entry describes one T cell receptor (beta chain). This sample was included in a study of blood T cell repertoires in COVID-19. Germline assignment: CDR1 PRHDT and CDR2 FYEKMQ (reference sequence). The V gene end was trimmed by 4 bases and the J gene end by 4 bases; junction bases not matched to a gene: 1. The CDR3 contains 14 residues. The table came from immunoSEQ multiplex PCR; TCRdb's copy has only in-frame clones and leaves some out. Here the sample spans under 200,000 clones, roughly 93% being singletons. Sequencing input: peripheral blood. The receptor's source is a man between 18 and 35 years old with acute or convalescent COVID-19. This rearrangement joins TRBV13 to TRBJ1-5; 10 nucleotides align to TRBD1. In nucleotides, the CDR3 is TGTGCCAGCAGCTCGGGACAGGGGAATCAGCCCCAGCATTTT. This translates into CASSSGQGNQPQHF.